The 30 T cell receptor beta chains reported below all come from one sample, sequenced in a study of beta chain features in type 1 diabetes. Whole-study findings and limits: All four CD4+ subsets from Type 1 diabetes patients carried moderately but significantly shorter TCRB CDR3s.

Expressed TCRB transcripts were sequenced, since all the RNA that had been isolated was reverse transcribed. Generated by immunoSEQ multiplex PCR, the TCRdb table keeps only in-frame clones and is missing some. The profile shows under 400,000 clones, around an eighth of them singletons. These receptors have no known antigen. Material for sequencing was naive CD4+ T cells from blood. The receptors come from a woman under 30 with type 1 diabetes.

This clone was seen a handful of times. The V gene is TRBV11-2, the J gene TRBJ2-2; D might be TRBD2 (6 bases). CDR3 length equals 15 residues. Germline lookup yields CDR1 SGHAT and CDR2 FQNNGV. Trimming left V 6 bases short and J 6 bases short, with 17 bases between. This chain's CDR3 is CASRGRGLVAGELFF. CDR3 DNA: TGTGCCAGCAGAGGGCGGGGTTTAGTGGCCGGGGAGCTGTTTTTT.

The chain carries TRBV2 and TRBJ1-1; no clear D gene. The CDR3 spans 13 residues. Germline lookup yields CDR1 SNHLY and CDR2 FYNNEI. V dropped 7 bases and J dropped 4 bases, with 13 bases sitting between them. The CDR3 nucleotides read TGTGCCAGCAACGAAGAGGAGACCACTGAAGCTTTCTTT. Its protein is CASNEEETTEAFF.

The chain employs TRBV4-3 and TRBJ1-1, with a possible D match to TRBD1 (5 bases). Trimming cost V 1 base and J 3 bases, with 6 bases left between them. Germline lookup yields CDR1 LGHNA and CDR2 YSLEER. The CDR3 is made up of 13 amino acids. CDR3 in amino acids: CASSQGGHTEAFF. In DNA, the CDR3 is TGCGCCAGCAGCCAAGGGGGCCACACTGAAGCTTTCTTT.

This clone was counted a few times. The chain joins TRBV9 to TRBJ1-2; TRBD1 is a possible D gene (6 bases). This CDR3 spans 14 amino acids. The germline V gene has CDR1 SGDLS and CDR2 YYNGEE. Trimming pared 6 bases from V and 3 bases from J, leaving 15 bases between. Here the CDR3 DNA reads TGTGCCAGCACCCTTGGGGGGGCGGACTATGGCTACACCTTC. Translating gives CASTLGGADYGYTF.

V is TRBV7-3 and J is TRBJ1-1, with TRBD1 matching over 10 bases. Germline CDR1 is SGHTA and CDR2 is FQGTGA. J was trimmed by 8 bases and V by 1 base; bases with no gene match: 7. The CDR3 contains 15 residues. The CDR3 loop is CASSLIGGQGYEAFF. CDR3 coding DNA: TGTGCCAGCAGCTTAATAGGGGGACAGGGGTACGAAGCTTTCTTT.

This clone has only a few counts. This rearrangement joins TRBV7-9 to TRBJ1-2; the D is unclear. This CDR3 spans 12 amino acids. Trimming left V 5 bases short and J 4 bases short, with 8 bases between. Per the germline V gene, CDR1 is SEHNR and CDR2 is FQNEAQ (reference sequence). The CDR3 nucleotides are TGTGCCAGCAGCCCACCGGGCTATGGCTACACCTTC. The encoded protein is CASSPPGYGYTF.

This chain links TRBV7-2 with TRBJ2-5, with a possible D match to TRBD2 (5 bases). The CDR3 length is 12 residues. With 6 bases removed from V and 9 bases from J, the gap between germline ends came to 14 bases. Looked up from germline, CDR1 is SGHTA and CDR2 is FQGNSA. The chain's CDR3 is CASSTTVGAQYF. The CDR3 DNA is TGTGCCAGCAGTACAACCGTCGGGGCCCAGTACTTC.

This clone was observed a few times. The chain joins TRBV6-5 to TRBJ1-2, with 10 bases aligning to TRBD1. This CDR3 has 13 residues. Germline loops: CDR1 MNHEY, CDR2 SVGAGI. V shed 6 bases and J 10 bases; nucleotides not matched to a gene: 8. CDR3 DNA: TGTGCCAGCAGCTACGGGGGACAGGGGAACTACACCTTC. Its protein is CASSYGGQGNYTF.

This clone was seen a handful of times. The V call is TRBV5-4, the J call TRBJ1-1, with D uncertain. Between the trimmed V and J ends, which lost 0 bases and 5 bases, there was a span of 14 bases. This CDR3 region has 15 residues. Germline V gene lookup returns CDR1 SGHNT and CDR2 YYREEE (reference sequence). Written as DNA, the CDR3 is TGTGCCAGCAGCTTGGACCTGGGCTGGGTTACTGAAGCTTTCTTT. Translated, it gives CASSLDLGWVTEAFF.

This clone has only a few counts. This chain connects TRBV27 to TRBJ1-6; no definite D call. V was trimmed by 10 bases and J by 8 bases, leaving 15 bases between them. From germline, CDR1 is MNHEY and CDR2 SMNVEV (reference sequence). There are 13 residues in the CDR3. The CDR3 sequence: CAIRFYRDSPLHF. In nucleotides, the CDR3 is TGTGCCATCCGCTTTTACAGAGATTCACCCCTCCACTTT.

The rearrangement joins TRBV27 to TRBJ2-3; weak D call: TRBD2 (6 bases). Trimming took off 6 bases at V and 0 bases at J, with 16 bases between the two ends. CDR1 is MNHEY and CDR2 is SMNVEV in the germline V gene (reference sequence). The CDR3 length is 16 residues. CDR3 sequence: CASRPRRDSSTDTQYF. CDR3 coding DNA: TGTGCCAGCAGGCCAAGGAGGGACTCGAGCACAGATACGCAGTATTTT.

This clone occurred a few times. V gene TRBV2 combines with J gene TRBJ2-1, with TRBD2 identical over 10 bases. The germline V gene encodes CDR1 SNHLY and CDR2 FYNNEI. With 10 bases clipped from V and 9 bases from J, the junction kept 15 bases outside the gene matches. The CDR3 covers 15 residues. The CDR3 nucleotides are TGTGCCACTCCAGGTGGACTAGCGGCCGGGGGTGAGCAGTTCTTC. It translates to CATPGGLAAGGEQFF.

The chain has TRBV6-5 and TRBJ1-2, with 7 bases aligning to TRBD1. CDR1 and CDR2 from the germline V gene are MNHEY and SVGAGI. Trimming took 5 bases from V and 8 from J; bases not matched to a gene: 14. This CDR3 is 15 amino acids long. The chain's CDR3 is CASSPGPTEGQGYTF. CDR3 bases: TGTGCCAGCAGTCCCGGCCCGACAGAGGGACAGGGCTACACCTTC.

This clone has a handful of counts. This chain connects TRBV7-7 to TRBJ2-1; D possibly corresponds to TRBD1 (6 bases). Trimming removed 5 bases at V and 5 bases at J, with 10 bases between. The CDR3 extends over 13 amino acids. Germline loops: CDR1 SSHAT, CDR2 FNYEAQ (reference sequence). CDR3 protein: CASSHDRHNEQFF. The CDR3 region has the DNA TGTGCCAGCAGCCACGACAGGCACAATGAGCAGTTCTTC.

J is TRBJ2-5 and V is TRBV9; D not resolved. V was shortened by 3 bases and J by 2 bases, with 8 bases between the two germline ends. The germline gives CDR1 SGDLS, CDR2 YYNGEE. The CDR3 is 13 residues long. CDR3 residues: CASSGYPQETQYF. The CDR3 bases are TGTGCCAGCAGCGGCTACCCTCAAGAGACCCAGTACTTC. The full variable domain, rest sourced from reference TRBV9 and TRBJ2-5, is DSGVTQTPKHLITATGQRVTLRCSPRSGDLSVYWYQQSLDQGLQFLIQYYNGEERAKGNILERFSAQQFPDLHSELNLSSLELGDSALYFCASSGYPQETQYFGPGTRLLVL.

The chain joins TRBV9 to TRBJ2-1, with unresolved D. The CDR3 loop spans 17 amino acids. Germline V gene lookup returns CDR1 SGDLS and CDR2 YYNGEE. V shed 0 bases and J shed 9 bases, with 22 bases lying between them. The CDR3 here is CASSVGSRGGRGGEQFF. CDR3 bases: TGTGCCAGCAGCGTAGGTTCTCGAGGCGGCCGTGGTGGTGAGCAGTTCTTC. The full variable domain, its missing parts supplied by reference TRBV9 and TRBJ2-1, is DSGVTQTPKHLITATGQRVTLRCSPRSGDLSVYWYQQSLDQGLQFLIQYYNGEERAKGNILERFSAQQFPDLHSELNLSSLELGDSALYFCASSVGSRGGRGGEQFFGPGTRLTVL.

This clone was seen only a few times. V gene TRBV11-2 combines with J gene TRBJ2-2; 9 bases line up with TRBD2. The CDR3 is 17 residues long. CDR1 is SGHAT, CDR2 FQNNGV, per germline. V trimming: 0 bases; J trimming: 7 bases; junction bases outside the gene matches: 9. CDR3 sequence reads: CASSLEARGGLNGELFF. The CDR3 bases are TGTGCCAGCAGCTTAGAAGCGCGGGGGGGCCTTAACGGGGAGCTGTTTTTT.

J is TRBJ1-2 and V is TRBV28, with D maybe TRBD1 (6 bases). In germline, CDR1 is MDHEN, CDR2 SYDVKM. Between the trimmed V and J ends, which lost 8 bases and 5 bases, there was a span of 18 bases. The CDR3 consists of 14 residues. The CDR3 reads CASLGNTQGYGYTF. The CDR3 DNA sequence: TGTGCCAGCCTCGGTAACACCCAGGGGTATGGCTACACCTTC.

V gene TRBV5-1 combines with J gene TRBJ1-1; D is unresolved. V dropped 0 bases and J dropped 4 bases, with 10 bases sitting between them. This CDR3 is built from 14 residues. Germline CDR1 is SGHRS and CDR2 is YFSETQ. CDR3 coding DNA: TGCGCCAGCAGCTTGGAGAGAGGGTTCACTGAAGCTTTCTTT. It is translated as CASSLERGFTEAFF.

This rearrangement joins TRBV6-6 to TRBJ2-3; 10 bases align to TRBD1. Germline CDR1 MNHNY, CDR2 SVGAGI (reference sequence). The CDR3 is 15 residues long. V trimming: 2 bases; J trimming: 5 bases; junction bases outside the gene matches: 4. The CDR3 reads CASSYRQGARDTQYF. CDR3 DNA sequence: TGTGCCAGCAGTTACCGACAGGGGGCTAGAGATACGCAGTATTTT.

The chain joins TRBV14 to TRBJ2-1; D may be TRBD1 (5 bases). This CDR3 contains 13 residues. Trimming shortened V by 4 bases and J by 10 bases, and 14 bases separated the two germline ends. CDR1 is SGHDN, CDR2 FVKESK, per germline. The CDR3 sequence is CASSLRARAEQFF. The CDR3 DNA follows: TGTGCCAGCAGCCTCCGGGCCAGGGCAGAGCAGTTCTTC.

The sample holds a few counts of this clone. This chain links TRBV30 with TRBJ2-7; D may be TRBD2 (6 bases). This CDR3 is built from 14 residues. Germline CDR1 reads GTSNPN; CDR2 reads SVGIG (reference sequence). Trimming took off 4 bases at V and 4 bases at J, with 17 bases between the two ends. The CDR3 DNA reads TGTGCCTGGAAGGGACCGACTAGTATTTACGAGCAGTACTTC. This translates into CAWKGPTSIYEQYF. Full variable domain (outside the CDR3, taken from reference TRBV30 and TRBJ2-7): SQTIHQWPATLVQPVGSPLSLECTVEGTSNPNLYWYRQAAGRGLQLLFYSVGIGQISSEVPQNLSASRPQDRQFILSSKKLLLSDSGFYLCAWKGPTSIYEQYFGPGTRLTVT.

This clone was observed a handful of times. This chain joins TRBV7-2 and TRBJ2-3; 7 bases match TRBD2. Germline V gene sequence: CDR1 SGHTA, CDR2 FQGNSA. V shed 0 bases, J shed 3 bases, and the junction held 12 bases outside the gene matches. The CDR3 covers 18 residues. The CDR3 loop reads CASSLASPRGVRTDTQYF. The CDR3 DNA sequence: TGTGCCAGCAGCTTAGCCTCCCCCCGGGGGGTAAGGACAGATACGCAGTATTTT.

The V gene is TRBV7-2, the J gene TRBJ2-7; 8 positions agree with TRBD1. The junction had 8 bases not matched to a gene; V was cut back by 6 bases and J by 1 base. Germline loops: CDR1 SGHTA, CDR2 FQGNSA. This CDR3 spans 15 amino acids. DNA of the CDR3: TGTGCCAGCAGAAGAGGGACAGGAGATTCCTACGAGCAGTACTTC. Translating it yields CASRRGTGDSYEQYF.

In its sample, this clone was seen a few times. This chain uses TRBV6-6 with TRBJ2-5; 10 bases map to TRBD2. After removal of 5 bases from V and 3 bases from J, the junction contained 9 bases not matched to a gene. This CDR3 has 16 residues. Germline CDR1 reads MNHNY; CDR2 reads SVGAGI (reference sequence). The CDR3 region has the DNA TGTGCCAGCAGTCACCCCTGGACTAGCGGTAAAGAGACCCAGTACTTC. Its translation: CASSHPWTSGKETQYF.

This clone turned up a few times. This chain links TRBV18 with TRBJ2-1, with TRBD1 matching 7 bases. Germline values: CDR1 KGHSH, CDR2 LQKENI. This CDR3 comprises 15 residues. The trim removed 3 bases at V and 6 bases at J, leaving 8 bases unmatched. The CDR3 loop is CASSPTGIKGNEQFF. CDR3 nucleotide sequence: TGTGCCAGCTCACCGACAGGGATCAAGGGCAATGAGCAGTTCTTC. The whole variable domain, remainder taken from reference TRBV18 and TRBJ2-1, is NAGVMQNPRHLVRRRGQEARLRCSPMKGHSHVYWYRQLPEEGLKFMVYLQKENIIDESGMPKERFSAEFPKEGPSILRIQQVVRGDSAAYFCASSPTGIKGNEQFFGPGTRLTVL.

The chain employs TRBV2 and TRBJ2-5, with 9 bases aligning to TRBD2. Gene TRBJ2-7 matches the end of the DNA better, so the J call may be wrong. The CDR3 has 13 amino acids. Germline loops: CDR1 SNHLY, CDR2 FYNNEI. CDR3 nucleotide sequence: TGTGCCAGCAGTGATAGCGGGGGTTACGAGCAGTACTTC. Protein product: CASSDSGGYEQYF.

Only a few counts were recorded for this clone. The chain links TRBV5-1 to TRBJ2-5; unclear D gene. CDR1 is SGHRS and CDR2 is YFSETQ in the germline V gene. V was pared by 2 bases and J by 3 bases, with 8 bases between. The CDR3 is 13 residues long. The CDR3 coding sequence is TGCGCCAGCAGCTTACCAGGAAAAGAGACCCAGTACTTC. This translates into CASSLPGKETQYF.

This clone was detected a few times. The V gene is TRBV7-9, the J gene TRBJ2-7; the D gene is possibly TRBD2 (5 bases). In germline, CDR1 is SEHNR, CDR2 FQNEAQ (reference sequence). Trimming left V 7 bases short and J 3 bases short, with 13 bases between. The CDR3 covers 13 residues. DNA for the CDR3: TGTGCCAGCACCATAGCCGGGGTCTACGAGCAGTACTTC. Amino acids: CASTIAGVYEQYF.

This chain connects TRBV27 to TRBJ1-6; D gene uncertain. This CDR3 spans 15 amino acids. Per the germline V gene, CDR1 is MNHEY and CDR2 is SMNVEV (reference sequence). Between the trimmed V and J ends, which lost 5 bases and 7 bases, there was a span of 15 bases. The CDR3: CASSLPSLPNSPLHF. CDR3 DNA: TGTGCCAGCAGTCTCCCTAGCTTACCCAATTCACCCCTCCACTTT.